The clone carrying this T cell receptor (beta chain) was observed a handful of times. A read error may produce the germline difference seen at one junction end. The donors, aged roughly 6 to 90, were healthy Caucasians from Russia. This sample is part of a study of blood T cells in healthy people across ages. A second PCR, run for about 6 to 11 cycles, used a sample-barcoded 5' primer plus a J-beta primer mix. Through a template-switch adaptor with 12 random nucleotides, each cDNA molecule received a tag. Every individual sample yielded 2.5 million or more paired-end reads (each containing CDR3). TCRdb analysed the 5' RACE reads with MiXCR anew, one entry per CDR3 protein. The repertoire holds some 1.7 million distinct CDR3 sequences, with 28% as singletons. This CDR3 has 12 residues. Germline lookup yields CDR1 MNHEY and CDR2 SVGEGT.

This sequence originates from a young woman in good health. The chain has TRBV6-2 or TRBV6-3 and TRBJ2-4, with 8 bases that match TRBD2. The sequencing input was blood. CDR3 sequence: CASSPGTRALYF. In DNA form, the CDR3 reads TGCGCCAGCAGTCCCGGGACTAGGGCTCTGTACTTC.